Sequencing of this T cell receptor (beta chain) was carried out in a study of HIV-infected patients and healthy controls. About the study: CD8 counts did not change consistently during early therapy; the CD4:CD8 ratio climbed slightly.

All unsorted peripheral T cells were captured because whole blood was used without fractionation. Regarding the study as a whole: MAIT alpha-chain CDR3s were frequent in healthy controls, depleted in HIV+.

This clonotype was seen many times. What it recognizes is unknown. V lost 3 bases, J lost 1 base, and 5 bases stayed unmatched. Germline V gives CDR1 SGHDT, CDR2 YYEEEE. The CDR3 has 15 amino acids. Alpha and beta constant-region primers primed reverse transcription of approximately 500 ng RNA. Each of the alpha and beta chains got its own library through chain-specific third strand synthesis with indices. One entry per CDR3 protein, called by TCRdb with MiXCR from the 5' RACE reads. The sample lists several thousand distinct CDR3 sequences, about a tenth occurring once. V and J are TRBV5-6 and TRBJ1-1, with 8 bases lining up with TRBD1. The TCR sequence derives from an adult with HIV infection. The material sequenced was blood, taken before antiretroviral therapy. The CDR3: CASSSTGAGNTEAFF. The CDR3 nucleotides read TGTGCCAGCAGCTCGACAGGGGCGGGGAACACTGAAGCTTTCTTT.